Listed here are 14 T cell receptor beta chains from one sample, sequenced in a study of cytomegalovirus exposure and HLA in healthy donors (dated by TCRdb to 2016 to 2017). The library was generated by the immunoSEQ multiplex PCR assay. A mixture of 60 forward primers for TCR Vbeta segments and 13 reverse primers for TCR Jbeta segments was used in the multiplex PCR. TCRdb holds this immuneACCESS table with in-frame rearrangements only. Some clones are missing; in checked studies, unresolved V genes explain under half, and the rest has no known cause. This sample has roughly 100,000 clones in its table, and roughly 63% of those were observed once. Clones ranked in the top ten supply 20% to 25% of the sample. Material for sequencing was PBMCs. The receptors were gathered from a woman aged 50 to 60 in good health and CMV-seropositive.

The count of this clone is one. The CDR3 spells CASREQGAGGNSPLHF. The CDR3 coding sequence is TGTGCCAGCAGGGAGCAGGGGGCTGGAGGGAATTCACCCCTCCACTTT. The chain is built from TRBV28 and TRBJ1-6; 8 bases match TRBD1. V lost 6 bases to trimming and J lost 7 bases; unmatched junction nucleotides: 11. Germline assignment: CDR1 MDHEN and CDR2 SYDVKM. The CDR3 consists of 16 residues.

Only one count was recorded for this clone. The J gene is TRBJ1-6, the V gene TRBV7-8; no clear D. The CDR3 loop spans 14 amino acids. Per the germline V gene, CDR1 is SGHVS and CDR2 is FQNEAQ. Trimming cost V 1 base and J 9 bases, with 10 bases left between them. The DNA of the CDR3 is TGTGCCAGCAGCTTAGGGCAACGAGGTTCACCCCTCCACTTT. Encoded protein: CASSLGQRGSPLHF.

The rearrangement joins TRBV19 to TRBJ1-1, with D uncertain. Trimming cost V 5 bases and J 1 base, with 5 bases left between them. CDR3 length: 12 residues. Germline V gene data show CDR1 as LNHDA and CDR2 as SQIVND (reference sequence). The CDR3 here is CASSEGNTEAFF. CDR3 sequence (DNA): TGTGCCAGTAGTGAGGGGAACACTGAAGCTTTCTTT.

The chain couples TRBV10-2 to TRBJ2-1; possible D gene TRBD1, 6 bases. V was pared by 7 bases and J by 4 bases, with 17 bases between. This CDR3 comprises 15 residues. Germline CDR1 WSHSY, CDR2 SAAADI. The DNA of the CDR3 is TGCGCCAGCACTAAAGAGACGGACAGTTACAATGAGCAGTTCTTC. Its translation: CASTKETDSYNEQFF.

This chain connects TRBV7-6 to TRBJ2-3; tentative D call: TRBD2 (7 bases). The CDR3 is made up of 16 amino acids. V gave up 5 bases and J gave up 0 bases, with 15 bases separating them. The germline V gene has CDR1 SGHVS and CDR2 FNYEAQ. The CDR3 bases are TGTGCCAGCAGCATAAGGGGGGGCCCTAGCACAGATACGCAGTATTTT. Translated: CASSIRGGPSTDTQYF. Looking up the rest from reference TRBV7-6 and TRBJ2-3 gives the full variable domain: GAGVSQSPRYKVTKRGQDVALRCDPISGHVSLYWYRQALGQGPEFLTYFNYEAQQDKSGLPNDRFSAERPEGSISTLTIQRTEQRDSAMYRCASSIRGGPSTDTQYFGPGTRLTVL.

CDR3 protein: CASSFYPQGNSPLHF. DNA of the CDR3: TGTGCCAGCAGTTTTTATCCCCAGGGAAATTCACCCCTCCACTTT. V is TRBV27 and J is TRBJ1-6, with a weak D call TRBD1 (5 bases). This CDR3 is 15 amino acids long. In germline, CDR1 is MNHEY, CDR2 SMNVEV (reference sequence). The V end was cut by 3 bases, the J end by 7 bases, with 13 bases between.

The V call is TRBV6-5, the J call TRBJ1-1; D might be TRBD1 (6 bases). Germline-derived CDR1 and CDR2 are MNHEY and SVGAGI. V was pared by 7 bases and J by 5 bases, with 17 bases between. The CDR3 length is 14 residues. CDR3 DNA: TGTGCCAGCACCAAACAGGGACGATGGACTGAAGCTTTCTTT. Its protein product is CASTKQGRWTEAFF.

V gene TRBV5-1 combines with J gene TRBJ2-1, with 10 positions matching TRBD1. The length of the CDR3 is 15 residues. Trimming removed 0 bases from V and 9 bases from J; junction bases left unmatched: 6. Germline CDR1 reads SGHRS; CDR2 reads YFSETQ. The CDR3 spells CASSLDGTGVPEQFF. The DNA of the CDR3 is TGCGCCAGCAGCTTGGACGGGACAGGGGTCCCTGAGCAGTTCTTC.

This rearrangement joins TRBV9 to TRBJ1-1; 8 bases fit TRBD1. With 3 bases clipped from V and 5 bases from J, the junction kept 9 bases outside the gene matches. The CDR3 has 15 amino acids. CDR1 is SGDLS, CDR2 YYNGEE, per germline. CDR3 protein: CASSAVDRAVTEAFF. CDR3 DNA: TGTGCCAGCAGCGCCGTGGACAGGGCGGTAACTGAAGCTTTCTTT.

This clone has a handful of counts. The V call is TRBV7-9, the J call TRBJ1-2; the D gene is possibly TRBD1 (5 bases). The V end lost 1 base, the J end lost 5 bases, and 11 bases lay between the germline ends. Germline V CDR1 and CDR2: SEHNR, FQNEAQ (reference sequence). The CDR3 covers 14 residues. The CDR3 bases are TGTGCCAGCAGCTTAGTGGGGACTACTTATGGCTACACCTTC. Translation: CASSLVGTTYGYTF.

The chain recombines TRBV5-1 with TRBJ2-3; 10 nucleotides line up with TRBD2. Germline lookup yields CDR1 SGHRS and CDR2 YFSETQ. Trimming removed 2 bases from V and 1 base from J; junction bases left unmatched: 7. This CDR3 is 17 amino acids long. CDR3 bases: TGCGCCAGCAGCTTCCGGACCAGCGGGGGGGGCACAGATACGCAGTATTTT. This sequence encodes CASSFRTSGGGTDTQYF.

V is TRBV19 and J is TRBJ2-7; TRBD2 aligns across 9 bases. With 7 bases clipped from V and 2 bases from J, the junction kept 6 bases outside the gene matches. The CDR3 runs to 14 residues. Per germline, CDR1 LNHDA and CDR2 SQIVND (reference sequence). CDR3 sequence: CASTAPSGTYEQYF. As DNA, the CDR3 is TGTGCCAGTACGGCGCCTAGCGGGACCTACGAGCAGTACTTC.

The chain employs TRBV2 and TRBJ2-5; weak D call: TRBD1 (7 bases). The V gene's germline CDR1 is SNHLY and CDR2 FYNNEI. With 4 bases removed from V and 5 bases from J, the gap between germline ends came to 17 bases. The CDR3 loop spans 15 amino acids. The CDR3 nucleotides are TGTGCCAGCAGTGGATTGGAGGGGGCAGGGGAGACCCAGTACTTC. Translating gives CASSGLEGAGETQYF.

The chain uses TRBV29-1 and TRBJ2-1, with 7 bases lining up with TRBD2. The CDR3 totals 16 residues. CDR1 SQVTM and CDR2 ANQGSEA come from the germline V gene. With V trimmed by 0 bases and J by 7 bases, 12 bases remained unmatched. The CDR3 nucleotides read TGCAGCGTTGAAGAAGGTGAGCGACTAGCCCTTAATGAGCAGTTCTTC. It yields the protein CSVEEGERLALNEQFF.